This TCR beta chain is drawn from a study of beta chain features in type 1 diabetes. The study's findings and limits: The study notes PCR might favor shorter templates equally in patients and controls. At VDJ recombination sites, type 1 diabetes patients had fewer insertions and more deleted nucleotides. Naive, central memory and regulatory TCRB repertoires appeared more similar among patients than healthy donors. Shorter TCRB CDR3s, moderately but significantly so, were found in Type 1 diabetes patients in all four CD4+ subsets.

The CDR3 has 13 residues. Trimming cost V 4 bases and J 0 bases, with 9 bases left between them. Germline-derived CDR1 and CDR2 are SQVTM and ANQGSEA. The isolated RNA, all of it, was reverse transcribed, so expressed TCRB transcripts were what got sequenced. The data were produced by immunoSEQ multiplex PCR, yet TCRdb's version contains in-frame clones alone and is incomplete. The sample lists 400,000 or so clones; 10% to 15% were seen once. This clone was counted only a few times. The antigen remains unidentified. The same CDR3 can be traced to other DNA sequences in this sample. The sequence came from a woman aged 18-35 years with type 1 diabetes. The specimen sequenced was naive CD4+ T cells from blood. V gene TRBV29-1 combines with J gene TRBJ1-1; TRBD1 is a possible D gene (5 bases). In DNA, the CDR3 is TGCAGCGTTGTGGGGCGGTTGAACACTGAAGCTTTCTTT. This sequence encodes CSVVGRLNTEAFF.